This T cell receptor (beta chain) derives from a study of cytomegalovirus exposure and HLA in healthy donors (dated by TCRdb to about 2017). About the full investigation: According to a later analysis, one platform produced both the roughly 120 validation repertoires and the roughly 640 repertoires of the first cohort. The study aimed to test whether signatures of past pathogen exposure could be identified by cataloging public T cell receptors. Besides the first cohort of under 700 subjects, a separate validation cohort made up of roughly 120 different subjects was used. The study combined high-throughput TCR immunosequencing, statistical association of individual TCRs with disease status, and machine learning to predict cytomegalovirus infection status.

Remarks on this clone: The clone's antigen remains unknown. Within one base of it there is no much larger clone, and no base qualities were kept.

CDR1 and CDR2 are read off the germline V gene as MNHNS and SASEGT. Trimming removed 6 bases from V and 4 bases from J, leaving 9 bases between the germline ends. Including cysteine and phenylalanine, the CDR3 has 12 amino acids. CDR3 DNA is the only sequence kept; it has 36 bases, read in frame from the first base. The library was built by means of the immunoSEQ multiplex PCR assay. The original methods were these. A statistical classification framework was developed to diagnose cytomegalovirus status using the catalog of TCR beta chain sequences. The clones in this table, taken by TCRdb from immuneACCESS, are in-frame only. Not every clone is retained; where verified, under half of the shortfall comes from an unresolved V gene, and the cause of the rest is unknown. That table is the source of V, J and clone size, and D and trimming were worked out from the DNA. This sample holds around 160,000 clones; under 95% were observed only once. More than 2.5% of the sample comes from the top ten.

Donors formed part of the validation cohort, which comprised 120 or so subjects and was distinct from the first cohort of under 750 subjects. General conclusions and limits of the study: The classifier was reported to diagnose cytomegalovirus status with high specificity and sensitivity in both the original cohort and the validation cohort. Most TCR sequences were seen in very few donors, while some public TCRs were found in many individuals. The validation cohort had no HLA typing available for a later analysis, so co-occurrence within that cohort was assessed over all 120 or so repertoires. In a later analysis, TCRs clustered in the first cohort were found to also tend to co-occur in the 130 or so validation repertoires, with 85% to 95% of cluster scores above 0. It was suggested by the authors that the approach could potentially be generalized to other disease states and immunological phenotypes. In vitro tests confirmed that a few of the cytomegalovirus-associated TCR beta chains recognize cytomegalovirus antigens. The study gave a list of over 150 TCR beta chains associated with cytomegalovirus.

The receptor chain draws on TRBV6-1 and TRBJ1-1, with the D segment identity uncertain. Material for sequencing was PBMCs. The sequence derives from a woman aged 18-29 years in good health and CMV-seropositive. The CDR3 corresponds to CASRELGTEAFF. The DNA sequence is given as TGTGCCAGCAGGGAGTTGGGCACTGAAGCTTTCTTT.